A selection of T cell receptor beta chains follows, all from one sample in a study of shared clonotypes between healthy human individuals. The repertoire was sequenced with immunoSEQ multiplex PCR; TCRdb's copy has only in-frame clones and lacks some. The table shows 900,000 to 1,200,000 clones, with about four fifths occurring only once. Source material: memory CD4+ T cells from PBMCs. The receptors come from a man aged 18 to 30 in good health. Some clones in this sample may be carry-over from other donors' samples. The CDR3 runs from the conserved cysteine through the conserved F or W. A D gene is named only where the DNA matches it firmly. Expanded clones are given a class, and other clones once, few, many or no size at all.

-,15,TRBV5-1,TRBJ2-7,-,TGCGCCAGCAGCTTGAGGACGGGCCCGGGCTACGAGCAGTACTTC,CASSLRTGPGYEQYF
once,14,TRBV5-1,TRBJ1-3,-,TGCGCCAGCAGCCTGGGCAACTCTGGAAACACCATATATTTT,CASSLGNSGNTIYF
-,16,TRBV9,TRBJ1-3,-,TGTGCCAGCGGAATTGGGACTTCTAGCTCTGGAAACACCATATATTTT,CASGIGTSSSGNTIYF
-,18,TRBV5-1,TRBJ2-3,TRBD1,TGCGCCAGCAGCTTGGCCCCGGGACAGGGGTTAAGGACAGATACGCAGTATTTT,CASSLAPGQGLRTDTQYF
once,18,TRBV7-9,TRBJ2-3,TRBD2,TGTGCCAGCAGCTTAGGAGCGGGAGGGCCGAGGGGGTCAGATACGCAGTATTTT,CASSLGAGGPRGSDTQYF
-,13,TRBV15,TRBJ2-3,-,TGTGCCACCAGCACAGCCGAGCGTGGTACGCAGTATTTT,CATSTAERGTQYF
-,11,TRBV29-1,TRBJ1-2,TRBD1,TGCAGCGCCGACAGGGGATGGGGCTACACCTTC,CSADRGWGYTF
-,11,TRBV28,TRBJ2-5,-,TGTGCCAGCAGTCAACAAGAGACCCAGTACTTC,CASSQQETQYF
-,15,TRBV11-2,TRBJ2-5,TRBD2,TGTGCCAGCAGCTTAGTAGCGGGAGTGGGAGAGACCCAGTACTTC,CASSLVAGVGETQYF
-,17,TRBV6-4,TRBJ2-7,TRBD2,TGTGCCAGCAGTGACGGGACTAGCGGGAGACCCTCCTACGAGCAGTACTTC,CASSDGTSGRPSYEQYF
-,16,TRBV10-3,TRBJ2-2,TRBD2,TGTGCCACCGGGGGTAGCGGGAGAAAGAACACCGGGGAGCTGTTTTTT,CATGGSGRKNTGELFF
-,18,TRBV7-8,TRBJ1-4,-,TGTGCCAGCAGCTTAGGTTCCAGGTGGGCCTCCCGGAATGAAAAACTGTTTTTT,CASSLGSRWASRNEKLFF
many,16,TRBV7-2,TRBJ1-1,-,TGTGCCAGCAGCTTACGGATGAAAGGGGCGAAAACTGAAGCTTTCTTT,CASSLRMKGAKTEAFF
-,16,TRBV7-2,TRBJ2-3,-,TGTGCCAGCAGCTTAGCGGGCAGCAGGCACTTGGATACGCAGTATTTT,CASSLAGSRHLDTQYF
-,16,TRBV28,TRBJ2-1,TRBD1,TGTGCCAGCAGGGTCGGACAGGGGTCTATAGGGAATGAGCAGTTCTTC,CASRVGQGSIGNEQFF
-,14,TRBV4-3,TRBJ1-2,TRBD1,TGCGCCAGCAGTCTCACTACAGGGGGCTATGGCTACACCTTC,CASSLTTGGYGYTF
once,14,TRBV2,TRBJ1-1,-,TGTGCCAGCCTTCGGGGGGGAGCGAACACTGAAGCTTTCTTT,CASLRGGANTEAFF
-,17,TRBV27,TRBJ2-7,TRBD1,TGTGCCAGCGGCTCCAGGGCGGTGGGACAGGTCCCCCACGAGCAGTACTTC,CASGSRAVGQVPHEQYF
-,12,TRBV7-8,TRBJ2-3,-,TGTGCCAGCAGCCCCCCTCAGGGTACGCAGTATTTT,CASSPPQGTQYF
-,12,TRBV2,TRBJ2-5,-,TGTGCCAGCAAGAAACAGGAAGAGACCCAGTACTTC,CASKKQEETQYF
-,13,TRBV28,TRBJ1-2,-,TGTGCCAGCAGTTTTCGAGGGGCCTATGGCTACACCTTC,CASSFRGAYGYTF
-,14,TRBV5-4,TRBJ2-2,-,TGTGCCAGCAGCGCCTATGGGGGGACCGGGGAGCTGTTTTTT,CASSAYGGTGELFF
-,17,TRBV12-5,TRBJ1-1,TRBD1,TGTGCTAGTGGCCCGGGGGTGGACAGGGCGGGTGACACTGAAGCTTTCTTT,CASGPGVDRAGDTEAFF
-,16,TRBV18,TRBJ2-1,TRBD1,TGTGCCAGCTCACCCACTACAGGGGGCATTCTAAATGAGCAGTTCTTC,CASSPTTGGILNEQFF
-,16,TRBV5-1,TRBJ2-6,-,TGCGCCAGCAAACAGGGTAACGTCCTAGGGGCCAACGTCCTGACTTTC,CASKQGNVLGANVLTF
-,13,TRBV30,TRBJ1-1,-,TGTGCCTGGAGTGCCGGGGTTAAGACTGAAGCTTTCTTT,CAWSAGVKTEAFF
-,14,TRBV7-8,TRBJ2-2,-,TGTGCCAGCAGCCCCCGTTCTAGAGCCGGGGAGCTGTTTTTT,CASSPRSRAGELFF